Each of the 17 T cell receptor beta chains below was sequenced from the same sample in a study of CD8 T cells in ankylosing spondylitis. From the 5' RACE reads, TCRdb called clonotypes with MiXCR, one entry per CDR3 protein. The table records about 130,000 distinct CDR3 sequences, around 9.3% of them present only once. The sequenced sample was blood, either unsorted or a sorted T cell fraction (not recorded which). The receptor source for this set is a male donor with ankylosing spondylitis or in good health (not recorded which).

This clonotype was counted many times. V gene TRBV5-5 combines with J gene TRBJ2-5; a weak D match, TRBD2 (5 bases). CDR1 and CDR2 (germline): SGHKS, YYEKEE (reference sequence). The germline V and J ends were trimmed by 6 bases and 4 bases, with 19 bases remaining between them. There are 15 residues in the CDR3. The CDR3 protein is CASMAASRDVETQYF. CDR3 in DNA: TGTGCCAGCATGGCGGCTAGCAGAGATGTAGAGACCCAGTACTTC.

This clonotype was recorded at least ten times. The chain carries TRBV7-2 and TRBJ2-1, with 7 positions matching TRBD1. Germline values: CDR1 SGHTA, CDR2 FQGNSA. After removal of 6 bases from V and 0 bases from J, the junction contained 5 bases not matched to a gene. The CDR3 length is 15 residues. CDR3 loop: CASSRQGNSYNEQFF. The CDR3 DNA follows: TGTGCCAGCAGTAGACAGGGAAACTCCTACAATGAGCAGTTCTTC.

Only a few counts were recorded for this clonotype. In nucleotides, the CDR3 is TGTGCCAGCAGTTCCCGAGGCGGGACAGAGACCCAGTACTTC. Translating gives CASSSRGGTETQYF. The chain links TRBV12-3 or TRBV12-4 to TRBJ2-5, with a tentative D call TRBD2 (6 bases). The CDR3 has 14 amino acids. V lost 4 bases to trimming and J lost 4 bases, with 13 bases between them.

This clonotype was observed a few times. The DNA of the CDR3 is TGTGCCAGCAGCGCTTCGACAGGTTACAATGAGCAGTTCTTC. Protein: CASSASTGYNEQFF. The chain carries TRBV7-8 and TRBJ2-1; a possible D gene is TRBD1 (6 bases). Trimming removed 5 bases at V and 4 bases at J, with 12 bases between. The germline gives CDR1 SGHVS, CDR2 FQNEAQ. This CDR3 is 14 amino acids long. Supplemented by reference TRBV7-8 and TRBJ2-1, the full variable domain reads GAGVSQSPRYKVAKRGQDVALRCDPISGHVSLFWYQQALGQGPEFLTYFQNEAQLDKSGLPSDRFFAERPEGSVSTLKIQRTQQEDSAVYLCASSASTGYNEQFFGPGTRLTVL.

In this sample, this clonotype turned up many times. This rearrangement joins TRBV10-3 to TRBJ1-5; the D is unclear. Trimming stripped 2 bases from V and 0 bases from J, with 8 bases between. Germline V gives CDR1 ENHRY, CDR2 SYGVKD. The CDR3 spans 15 residues. The chain's CDR3 is CAISEAVGSNQPQHF. The CDR3 bases are TGTGCCATCAGTGAGGCAGTGGGTAGCAATCAGCCCCAGCATTTT.

This clonotype was seen ten or more times. The V gene is TRBV12-3 or TRBV12-4, the J gene TRBJ2-3; 7 bases match TRBD2. CDR3 size: 14 residues. V dropped 1 base and J dropped 2; count of bases not matched to a gene: 0. CDR3 DNA sequence: TGTGCCAGCAGTTTAGGGGACTACACAGATACGCAGTATTTT. Amino acid sequence: CASSLGDYTDTQYF.

This clonotype occurred a few times. This chain links TRBV28 with TRBJ2-4, with 13 bases that match TRBD2. Unmatched junction bases numbered 25, after V lost 5 bases and J lost 0 bases. Germline V gene sequence: CDR1 MDHEN, CDR2 SYDVKM. This CDR3 region has 24 residues. The CDR3 loop is CASSLPTSGREIFGRKLAKNIQYF. CDR3 nucleotide sequence: TGTGCCAGCAGTCTTCCAACTAGCGGGAGGGAGATATTCGGGCGAAAACTAGCCAAAAACATTCAGTACTTC.

This clonotype has at least ten counts. This sequence joins TRBV5-1 and TRBJ2-7, with D unresolved. Germline V CDR1 and CDR2: SGHRS, YFSETQ. The CDR3 sequence is 12 residues long. V was trimmed by 2 bases and J by 7 bases, leaving 10 bases between them. CDR3 residues: CASSFFGREQYF. CDR3 coding DNA: TGCGCCAGCAGCTTTTTTGGGCGTGAGCAGTACTTC.

Comments on this clonotype: This may stem from a read error, because a much larger clone lies one nucleotide away. This chain joins TRBV4-3 and TRBJ1-1, with D hard to call. The length of the CDR3 is 14 residues. Per the germline V gene, CDR1 is LGHNA and CDR2 is YSLEER. The ends were cut back, 2 bases at V and 4 bases at J, with 11 bases in the middle. CDR3: CASSQRMGCTEAFF. CDR3 DNA: TGCGCCAGCAGCCAACGGATGGGTTGCACTGAAGCTTTCTTT.

The chain links TRBV7-2 to TRBJ2-4; no firm D call. In germline, CDR1 is SGHTA, CDR2 FQGNSA. The CDR3 covers 15 residues. The ends were cut back, 4 bases at V and 0 bases at J, with 10 bases in the middle. The chain's CDR3 is CASSSVPLAKNIQYF. The CDR3 region has the DNA TGTGCCAGCAGCTCCGTTCCGCTAGCCAAAAACATTCAGTACTTC.

V and J are TRBV4-1 and TRBJ2-5; no clear D gene. The germline V and J ends were trimmed by 3 bases and 7 bases, with 18 bases remaining between them. The CDR3 length is 15 residues. Germline CDR1 reads MGHRA; CDR2 reads YSYEKL. The CDR3 here is CASSQVAQAAGTQYF. The CDR3, as DNA: TGCGCCAGCAGCCAGGTGGCCCAGGCAGCAGGGACCCAGTACTTC.

There are many counts of this clonotype. This chain links TRBV7-2 with TRBJ2-1, with D tentatively TRBD2 (5 bases). The CDR3 spans 14 residues. The germline V and J ends were trimmed by 2 bases and 8 bases, with 13 bases remaining between them. Germline V gene lookup returns CDR1 SGHTA and CDR2 FQGNSA. The CDR3 DNA is TGTGCCAGCAGCTTAAACGCGGTGGAGGATGAGCAGTTCTTC. This codes for CASSLNAVEDEQFF.

This clonotype has a handful of counts. The V call is TRBV4-3, the J call TRBJ2-7, with 7 positions matching TRBD2. Trimming took 0 bases from V and 8 from J; bases not matched to a gene: 10. Germline CDR1 and CDR2: LGHNA and YSLEER. The CDR3 extends over 15 amino acids. CDR3 loop: CASSQDRTSAAQQYF. The CDR3 bases are TGCGCCAGCAGCCAAGATAGGACTAGTGCGGCCCAGCAGTACTTC.

Concerning this clonotype itself: A much more abundant neighbour one base away suggests this may be a read error. CDR3 sequence: CASSLRENQPQHF. CDR3 coding DNA: TGTGCCAGCAGTTTAAGGGAGAATCAGCCCCAGCATTTT. The chain uses TRBV27 and TRBJ1-5; D is unresolved. This CDR3 is built from 13 residues. In germline, CDR1 is MNHEY, CDR2 SMNVEV (reference sequence). V was pared by 2 bases and J by 4 bases, with 6 bases between.

This clonotype was detected many times. This chain connects TRBV13 to TRBJ1-1, with D unclear. V was pared by 5 bases and J by 1 base, with 14 bases between. CDR1 is PRHDT and CDR2 is FYEKMQ in the germline V gene (reference sequence). CDR3 length equals 15 residues. CDR3 DNA sequence: TGTGCCAGCAGCCAAGAGGTAGACCCGAACACTGAAGCTTTCTTT. It yields the protein CASSQEVDPNTEAFF.

This clonotype came up many times. The gene calls are TRBV20-1 and TRBJ2-1; no firm D call. This CDR3 contains 12 residues. The germline gives CDR1 DFQATT, CDR2 SNEGSKA (reference sequence). The V end lost 6 bases, the J end lost 3 bases, and 9 bases lay between the germline ends. The DNA of the CDR3 is TGCAGTGCCGGACGCTTCTACAATGAGCAGTTCTTC. It specifies CSAGRFYNEQFF.

This chain joins TRBV7-2 and TRBJ2-3; TRBD2 is a possible D gene (5 bases). The CDR3 loop spans 15 amino acids. CDR1 is SGHTA, CDR2 FQGNSA, per germline. V shed 1 base and J shed 6 bases, with 14 bases lying between them. The CDR3 spells CASSLVPLGSDTQYF. The CDR3, as DNA: TGTGCCAGCAGCTTAGTTCCACTAGGTAGCGATACGCAGTATTTT.